This T cell receptor (beta chain) appears in the sequencing data of a study of early T cells in non-severe SARS-CoV-2 infection. At the level of the study: Sequencing targeted bulk RNA from unsorted whole blood, leaving chains unpaired. General study findings and limits: Database matching using VDJdb favored anti-spike CD8 responses, with private and CD4 specificities left missing.

Germline V lookup: CDR1 DFQATT, CDR2 SNEGSKA (reference sequence). V was pared by 5 bases and J by 1 base, with 15 bases between. There are 15 residues in the CDR3. Unique molecular identifiers were affixed to single, distinct cDNA molecules. TCRdb reprocessed the 5' RACE reads via MiXCR and lists one record per CDR3 protein. The profile shows more than 55,000 distinct CDR3 sequences, roughly 13% of them singletons. In its sample, this clonotype was seen many times. Its antigen is unidentified. The rearrangement uses TRBV20-1 and TRBJ1-5, with a tentative D call TRBD1 (5 bases). Material for sequencing was whole blood. The receptor was derived from an adult who was a healthcare worker with PCR-confirmed SARS-CoV-2 infection or an uninfected control (not recorded which). CDR3 residues: CSAPVHGGSNQPQHF. The CDR3, as DNA: TGCAGTGCTCCTGTACACGGGGGGAGCAATCAGCCCCAGCATTTT.